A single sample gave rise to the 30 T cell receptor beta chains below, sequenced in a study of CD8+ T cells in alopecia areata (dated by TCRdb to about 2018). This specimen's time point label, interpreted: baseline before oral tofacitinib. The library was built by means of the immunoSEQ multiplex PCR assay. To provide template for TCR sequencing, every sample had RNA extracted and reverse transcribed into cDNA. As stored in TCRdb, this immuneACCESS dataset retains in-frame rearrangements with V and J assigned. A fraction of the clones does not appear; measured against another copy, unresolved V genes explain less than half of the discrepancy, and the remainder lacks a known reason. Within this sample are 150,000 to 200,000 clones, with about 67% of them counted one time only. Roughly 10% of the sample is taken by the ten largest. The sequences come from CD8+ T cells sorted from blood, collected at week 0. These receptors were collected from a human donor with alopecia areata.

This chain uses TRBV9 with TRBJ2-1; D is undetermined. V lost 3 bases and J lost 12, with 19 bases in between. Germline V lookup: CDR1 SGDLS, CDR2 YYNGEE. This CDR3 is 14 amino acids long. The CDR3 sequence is CASSARASRWGQFF. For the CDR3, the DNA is TGTGCCAGCAGCGCACGGGCTTCCCGGTGGGGGCAGTTCTTC.

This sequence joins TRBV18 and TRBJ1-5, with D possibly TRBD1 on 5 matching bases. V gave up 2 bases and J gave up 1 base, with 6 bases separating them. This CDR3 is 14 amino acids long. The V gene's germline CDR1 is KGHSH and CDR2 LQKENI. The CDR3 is CASSPGGSNQPQHF. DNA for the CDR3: TGTGCCAGCTCACCAGGGGGAAGCAATCAGCCCCAGCATTTT.

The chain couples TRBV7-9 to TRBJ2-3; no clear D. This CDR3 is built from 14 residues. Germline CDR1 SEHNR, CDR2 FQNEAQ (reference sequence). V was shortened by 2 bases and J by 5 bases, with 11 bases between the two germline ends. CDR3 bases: TGTGCCAGCAGCTTATCTTCAGACTTAGATACGCAGTATTTT. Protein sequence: CASSLSSDLDTQYF.

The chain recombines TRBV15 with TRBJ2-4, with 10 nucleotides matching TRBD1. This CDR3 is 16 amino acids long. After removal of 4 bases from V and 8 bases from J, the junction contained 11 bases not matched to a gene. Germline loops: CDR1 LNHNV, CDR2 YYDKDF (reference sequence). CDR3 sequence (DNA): TGTGCCACCAGCAAGGTTGTCCGGGACAGGGGCCACATTCAGTACTTC. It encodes CATSKVVRDRGHIQYF. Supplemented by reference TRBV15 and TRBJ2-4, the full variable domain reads DAMVIQNPRYQVTQFGKPVTLSCSQTLNHNVMYWYQQKSSQAPKLLFHYYDKDFNNEADTPDNFQSRRPNTSFCFLDIRSPGLGDTAMYLCATSKVVRDRGHIQYFGAGTRLSVL.

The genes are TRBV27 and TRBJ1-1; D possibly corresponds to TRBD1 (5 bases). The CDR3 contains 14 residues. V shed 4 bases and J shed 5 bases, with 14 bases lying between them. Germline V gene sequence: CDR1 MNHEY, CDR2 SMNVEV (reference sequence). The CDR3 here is CASSYLMGRTEAFF. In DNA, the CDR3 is TGTGCCAGCAGTTACCTTATGGGGCGGACTGAAGCTTTCTTT.

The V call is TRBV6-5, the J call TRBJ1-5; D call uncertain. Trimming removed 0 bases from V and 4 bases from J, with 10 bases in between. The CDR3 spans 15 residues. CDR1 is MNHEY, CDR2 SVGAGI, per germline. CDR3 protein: CASSYSNGKNQPQHF. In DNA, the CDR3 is TGTGCCAGCAGTTACTCAAACGGCAAAAATCAGCCCCAGCATTTT.

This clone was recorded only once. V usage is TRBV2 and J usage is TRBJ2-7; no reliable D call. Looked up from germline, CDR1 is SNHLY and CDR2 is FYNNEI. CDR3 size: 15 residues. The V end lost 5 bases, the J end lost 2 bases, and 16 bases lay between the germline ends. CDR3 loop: CASSIRQAQTYEQYF. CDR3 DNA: TGTGCCAGCAGTATTCGCCAGGCCCAAACCTACGAGCAGTACTTC.

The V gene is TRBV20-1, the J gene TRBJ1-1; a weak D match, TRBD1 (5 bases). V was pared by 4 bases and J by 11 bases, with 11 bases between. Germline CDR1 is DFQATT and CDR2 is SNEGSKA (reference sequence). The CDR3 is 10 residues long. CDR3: CSATRGTAFF. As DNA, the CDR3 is TGCAGTGCTACAAGAGGGACGGCTTTCTTT.

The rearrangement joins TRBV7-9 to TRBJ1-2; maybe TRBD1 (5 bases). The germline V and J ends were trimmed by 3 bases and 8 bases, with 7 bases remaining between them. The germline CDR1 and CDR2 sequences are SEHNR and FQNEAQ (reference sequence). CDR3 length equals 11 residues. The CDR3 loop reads CASSFGTGYTF. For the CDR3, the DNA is TGTGCCAGCAGCTTCGGGACGGGCTACACCTTC.

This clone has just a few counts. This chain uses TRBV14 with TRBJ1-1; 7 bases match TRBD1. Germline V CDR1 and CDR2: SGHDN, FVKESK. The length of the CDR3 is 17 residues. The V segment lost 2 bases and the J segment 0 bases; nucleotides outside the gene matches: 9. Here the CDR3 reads CASSQIKTGQMNTEAFF. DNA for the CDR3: TGTGCCAGCAGCCAAATTAAGACAGGGCAAATGAACACTGAAGCTTTCTTT.

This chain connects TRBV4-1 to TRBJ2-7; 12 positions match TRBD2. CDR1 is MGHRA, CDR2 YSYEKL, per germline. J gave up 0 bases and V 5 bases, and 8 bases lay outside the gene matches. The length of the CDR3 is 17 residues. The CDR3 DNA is TGCGCCAGCAGCGATCCTAGCGGGGGGGCCGGCTCCTACGAGCAGTACTTC. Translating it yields CASSDPSGGAGSYEQYF.

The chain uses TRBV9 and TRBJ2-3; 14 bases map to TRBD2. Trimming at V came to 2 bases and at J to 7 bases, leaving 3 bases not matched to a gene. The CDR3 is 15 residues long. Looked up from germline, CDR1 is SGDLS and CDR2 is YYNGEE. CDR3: CASSVGTSGGNTQYF. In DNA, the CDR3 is TGTGCCAGCAGCGTCGGGACTAGCGGGGGCAATACGCAGTATTTT.

The CDR3 DNA sequence: TGTGCCAGCAGCGTAGAACTGCAGACGACCCAGTACTTC. It codes for CASSVELQTTQYF. The chain links TRBV9 to TRBJ2-5; D gene ambiguous. V lost 0 bases and J 7 bases, leaving 10 bases between the germline ends. The CDR3 has 13 amino acids. The germline gives CDR1 SGDLS, CDR2 YYNGEE.

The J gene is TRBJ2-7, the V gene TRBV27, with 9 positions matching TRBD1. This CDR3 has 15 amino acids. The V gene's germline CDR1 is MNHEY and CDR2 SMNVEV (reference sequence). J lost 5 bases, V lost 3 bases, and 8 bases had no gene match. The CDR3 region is CASSLGPGTGNEQYF. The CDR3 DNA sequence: TGTGCCAGCAGTTTGGGCCCCGGGACAGGGAACGAGCAGTACTTC.

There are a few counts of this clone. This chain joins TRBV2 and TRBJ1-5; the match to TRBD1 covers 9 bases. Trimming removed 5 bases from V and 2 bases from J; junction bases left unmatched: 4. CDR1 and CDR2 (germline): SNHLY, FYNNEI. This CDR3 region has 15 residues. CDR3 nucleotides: TGTGCCAGCAGTCGACAGGGGGGAGGCAATCAGCCCCAGCATTTT. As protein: CASSRQGGGNQPQHF.

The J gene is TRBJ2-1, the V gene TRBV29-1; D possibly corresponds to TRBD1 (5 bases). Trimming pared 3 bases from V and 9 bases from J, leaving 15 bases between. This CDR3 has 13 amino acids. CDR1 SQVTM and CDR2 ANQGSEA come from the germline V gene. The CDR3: CSVDPQGSSEQFF. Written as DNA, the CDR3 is TGCAGCGTTGACCCGCAGGGCTCGAGTGAGCAGTTCTTC.

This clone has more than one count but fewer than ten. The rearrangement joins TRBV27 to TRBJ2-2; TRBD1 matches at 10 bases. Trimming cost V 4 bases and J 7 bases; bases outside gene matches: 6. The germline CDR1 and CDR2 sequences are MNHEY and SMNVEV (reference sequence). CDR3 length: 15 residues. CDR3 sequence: CASSYAGQGSGELFF. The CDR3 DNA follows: TGTGCCAGCAGTTATGCGGGACAGGGGAGCGGGGAGCTGTTTTTT.

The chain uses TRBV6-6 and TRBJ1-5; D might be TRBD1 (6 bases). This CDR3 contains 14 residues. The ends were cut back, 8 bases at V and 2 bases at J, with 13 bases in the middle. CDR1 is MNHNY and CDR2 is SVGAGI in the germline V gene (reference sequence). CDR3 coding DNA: TGTGCCAGCGGAAGGTACAGGGGCAATCAGCCCCAGCATTTT. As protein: CASGRYRGNQPQHF.

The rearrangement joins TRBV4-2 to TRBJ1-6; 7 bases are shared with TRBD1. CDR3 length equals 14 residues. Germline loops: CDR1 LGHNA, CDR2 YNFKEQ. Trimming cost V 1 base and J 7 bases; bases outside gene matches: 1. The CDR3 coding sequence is TGTGCCAGCAGCCAAGGACAGGGAAATTCACCCCTCCACTTT. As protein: CASSQGQGNSPLHF.

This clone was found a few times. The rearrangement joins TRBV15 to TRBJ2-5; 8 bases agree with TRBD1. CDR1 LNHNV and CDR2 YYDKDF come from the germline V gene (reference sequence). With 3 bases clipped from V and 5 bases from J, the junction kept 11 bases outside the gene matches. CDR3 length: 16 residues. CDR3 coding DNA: TGTGCCACCAGCAGCCCTGAGGACAGGGTAACGGAGACCCAGTACTTC. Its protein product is CATSSPEDRVTETQYF.

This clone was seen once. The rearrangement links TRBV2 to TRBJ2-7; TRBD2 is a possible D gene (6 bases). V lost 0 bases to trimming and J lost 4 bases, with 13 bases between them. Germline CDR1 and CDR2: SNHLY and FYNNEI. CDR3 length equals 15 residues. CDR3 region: CASSEAFGGRYEQYF. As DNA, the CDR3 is TGTGCCAGCAGTGAAGCTTTCGGAGGGAGATACGAGCAGTACTTC. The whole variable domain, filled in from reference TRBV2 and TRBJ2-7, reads EPEVTQTPSHQVTQMGQEVILRCVPISNHLYFYWYRQILGQKVEFLVSFYNNEISEKSEIFDDQFSVERPDGSNFTLKIRSTKLEDSAMYFCASSEAFGGRYEQYFGPGTRLTVT.

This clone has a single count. DNA for the CDR3: TGTGCCAGTAGTTATGGGGCACAGCCCCAGCATTTT. This gives the protein CASSYGAQPQHF. The V gene is TRBV19, the J gene TRBJ1-5, with a tentative D call TRBD1 (5 bases). Per the germline V gene, CDR1 is LNHDA and CDR2 is SQIVND (reference sequence). V shed 5 bases and J shed 7 bases, with 9 bases lying between them. The CDR3 loop spans 12 amino acids.

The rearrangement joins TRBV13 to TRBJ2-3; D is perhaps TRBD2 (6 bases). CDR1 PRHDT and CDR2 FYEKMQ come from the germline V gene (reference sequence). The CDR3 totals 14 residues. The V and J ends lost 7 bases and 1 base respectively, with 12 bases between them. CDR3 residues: CASKVGEGTDTQYF. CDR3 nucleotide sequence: TGTGCCAGCAAAGTTGGGGAGGGCACAGATACGCAGTATTTT.

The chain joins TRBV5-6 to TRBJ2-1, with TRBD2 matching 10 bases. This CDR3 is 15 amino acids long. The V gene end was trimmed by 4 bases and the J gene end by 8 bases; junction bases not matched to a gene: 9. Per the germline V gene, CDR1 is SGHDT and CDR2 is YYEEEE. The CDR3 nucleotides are TGTGCCAGCAGCCTGGGACTAGCGAATATCGATGAGCAGTTCTTC. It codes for CASSLGLANIDEQFF.

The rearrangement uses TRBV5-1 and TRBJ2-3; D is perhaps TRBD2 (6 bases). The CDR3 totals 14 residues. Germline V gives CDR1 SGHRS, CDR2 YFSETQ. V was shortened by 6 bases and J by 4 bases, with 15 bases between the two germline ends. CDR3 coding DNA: TGCGCCAGCAACCTCGGGGGTGAGTCAGATACGCAGTATTTT. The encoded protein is CASNLGGESDTQYF.

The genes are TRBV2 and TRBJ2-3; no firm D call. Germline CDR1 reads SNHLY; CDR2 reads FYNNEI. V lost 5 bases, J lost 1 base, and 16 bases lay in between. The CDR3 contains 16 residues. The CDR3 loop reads CASSPTLGLGTDTQYF. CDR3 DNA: TGTGCCAGCAGTCCGACCCTGGGATTAGGCACAGATACGCAGTATTTT.

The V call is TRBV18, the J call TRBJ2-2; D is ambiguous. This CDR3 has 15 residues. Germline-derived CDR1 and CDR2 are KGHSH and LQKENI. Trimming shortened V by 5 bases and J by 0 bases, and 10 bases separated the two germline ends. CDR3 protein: CASSRTNPNTGELFF. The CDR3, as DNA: TGTGCCAGCTCAAGAACCAACCCGAACACCGGGGAGCTGTTTTTT.

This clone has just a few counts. In DNA form, the CDR3 reads TGTGCCAGCAGTGAAGGGCAGGGGAATCAGCCCCAGCATTTT. Translated, it gives CASSEGQGNQPQHF. The chain joins TRBV25-1 to TRBJ1-5; D might be TRBD1 (6 bases). The CDR3 covers 14 residues. Per the germline V gene, CDR1 is MGHDK and CDR2 is SYGVNS. The V and J ends lost 2 bases and 4 bases respectively, with 9 bases between them.

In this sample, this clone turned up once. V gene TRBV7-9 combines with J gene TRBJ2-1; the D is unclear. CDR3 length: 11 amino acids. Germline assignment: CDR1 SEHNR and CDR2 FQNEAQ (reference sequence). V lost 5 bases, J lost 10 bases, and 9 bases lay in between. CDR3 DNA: TGTGCCAGCAGCAACCGGGCGGAGCAGTTCTTC. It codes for CASSNRAEQFF. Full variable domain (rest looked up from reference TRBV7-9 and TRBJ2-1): DTGVSQNPRHKITKRGQNVTFRCDPISEHNRLYWYRQTLGQGPEFLTYFQNEAQLEKSRLLSDRFSAERPKGSFSTLEIQRTEQGDSAMYLCASSNRAEQFFGPGTRLTVL.

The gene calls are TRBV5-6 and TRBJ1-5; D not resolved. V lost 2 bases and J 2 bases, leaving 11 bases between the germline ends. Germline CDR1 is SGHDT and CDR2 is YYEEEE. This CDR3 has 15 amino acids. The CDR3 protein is CASSFGLNGNQPQHF. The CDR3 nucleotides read TGTGCCAGCAGCTTTGGACTGAATGGCAATCAGCCCCAGCATTTT.